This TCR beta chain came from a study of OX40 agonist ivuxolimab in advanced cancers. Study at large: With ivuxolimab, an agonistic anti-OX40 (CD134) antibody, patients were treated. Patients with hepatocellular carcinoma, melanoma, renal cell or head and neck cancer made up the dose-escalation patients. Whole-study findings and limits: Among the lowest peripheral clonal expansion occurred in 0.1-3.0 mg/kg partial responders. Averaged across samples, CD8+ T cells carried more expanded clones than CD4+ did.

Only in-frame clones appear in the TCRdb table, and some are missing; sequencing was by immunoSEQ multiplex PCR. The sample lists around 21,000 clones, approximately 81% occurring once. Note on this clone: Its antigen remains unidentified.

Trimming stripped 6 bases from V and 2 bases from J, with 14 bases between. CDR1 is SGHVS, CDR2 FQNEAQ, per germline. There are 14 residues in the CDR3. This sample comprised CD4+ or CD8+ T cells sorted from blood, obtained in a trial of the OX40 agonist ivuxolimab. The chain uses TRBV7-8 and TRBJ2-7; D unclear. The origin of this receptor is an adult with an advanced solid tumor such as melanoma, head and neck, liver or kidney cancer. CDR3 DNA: TGTGCCAGCAGTTTGACACGAAATGCCTACGAGCAGTACTTC. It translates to CASSLTRNAYEQYF.